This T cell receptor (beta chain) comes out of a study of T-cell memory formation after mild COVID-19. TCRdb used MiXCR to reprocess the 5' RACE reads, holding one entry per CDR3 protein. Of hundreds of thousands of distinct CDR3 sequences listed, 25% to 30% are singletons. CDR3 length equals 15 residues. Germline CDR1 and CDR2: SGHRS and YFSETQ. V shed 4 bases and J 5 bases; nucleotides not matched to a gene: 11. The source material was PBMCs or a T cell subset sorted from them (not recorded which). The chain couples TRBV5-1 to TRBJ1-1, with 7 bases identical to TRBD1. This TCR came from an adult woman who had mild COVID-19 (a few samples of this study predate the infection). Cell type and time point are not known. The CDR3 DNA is TGCGCCAGCAGCATGGGACAGAGTAGGGGAACTGAAGCTTTCTTT. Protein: CASSMGQSRGTEAFF.